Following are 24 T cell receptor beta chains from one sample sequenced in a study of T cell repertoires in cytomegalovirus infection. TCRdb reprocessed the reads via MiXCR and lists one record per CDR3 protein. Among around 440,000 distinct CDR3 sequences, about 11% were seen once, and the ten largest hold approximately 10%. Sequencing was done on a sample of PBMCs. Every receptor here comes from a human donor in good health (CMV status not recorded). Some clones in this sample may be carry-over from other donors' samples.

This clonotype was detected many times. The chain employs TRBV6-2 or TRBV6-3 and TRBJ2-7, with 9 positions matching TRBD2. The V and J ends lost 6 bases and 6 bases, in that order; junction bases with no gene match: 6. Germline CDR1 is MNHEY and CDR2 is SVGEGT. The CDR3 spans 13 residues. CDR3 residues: CASRLAGTREQYF. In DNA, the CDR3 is TGTGCCAGCAGGCTAGCGGGAACTCGCGAGCAGTACTTC.

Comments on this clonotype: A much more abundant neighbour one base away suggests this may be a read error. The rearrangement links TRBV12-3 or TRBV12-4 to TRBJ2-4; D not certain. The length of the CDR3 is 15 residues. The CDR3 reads CASSSETIAINIQYF. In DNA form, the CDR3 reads TGTGCCAGCAGCTCAGAAACGATAGCCATAAACATTCAGTACTTC.

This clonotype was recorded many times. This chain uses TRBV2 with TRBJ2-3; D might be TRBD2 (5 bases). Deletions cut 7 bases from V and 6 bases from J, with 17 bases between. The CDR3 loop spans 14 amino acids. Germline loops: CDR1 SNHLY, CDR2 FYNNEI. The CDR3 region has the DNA TGTGCCAGCACCGGGGATTCCTCATCCGATACGCAGTATTTT. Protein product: CASTGDSSSDTQYF.

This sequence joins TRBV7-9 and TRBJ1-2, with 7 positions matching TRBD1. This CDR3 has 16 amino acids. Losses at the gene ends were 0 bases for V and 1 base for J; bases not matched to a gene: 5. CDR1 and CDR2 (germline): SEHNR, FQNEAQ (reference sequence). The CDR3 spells CASSLARDSYNYGYTF. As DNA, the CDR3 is TGTGCCAGCAGCTTAGCCCGGGACAGTTATAACTATGGCTACACCTTC.

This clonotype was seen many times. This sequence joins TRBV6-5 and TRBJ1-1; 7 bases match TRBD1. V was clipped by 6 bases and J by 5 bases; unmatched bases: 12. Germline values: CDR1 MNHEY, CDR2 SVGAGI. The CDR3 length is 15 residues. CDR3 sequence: CASSSNRGWRTEAFF. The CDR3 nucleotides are TGTGCCAGCAGCAGTAACAGGGGCTGGAGAACTGAAGCTTTCTTT.

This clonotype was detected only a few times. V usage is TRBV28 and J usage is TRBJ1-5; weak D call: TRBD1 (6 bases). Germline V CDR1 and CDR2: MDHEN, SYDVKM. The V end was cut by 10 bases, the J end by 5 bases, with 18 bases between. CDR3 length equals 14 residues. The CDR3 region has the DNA TGTGCCACCGGGACTCCGGGGGCTTATCAGCCCCAGCATTTT. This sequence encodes CATGTPGAYQPQHF.

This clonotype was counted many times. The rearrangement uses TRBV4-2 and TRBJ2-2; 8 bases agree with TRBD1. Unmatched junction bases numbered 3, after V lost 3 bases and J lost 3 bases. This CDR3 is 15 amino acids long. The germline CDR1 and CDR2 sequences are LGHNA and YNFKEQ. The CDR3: CASSHPGQDTGELFF. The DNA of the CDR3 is TGTGCCAGCAGCCATCCGGGACAGGACACCGGGGAGCTGTTTTTT.

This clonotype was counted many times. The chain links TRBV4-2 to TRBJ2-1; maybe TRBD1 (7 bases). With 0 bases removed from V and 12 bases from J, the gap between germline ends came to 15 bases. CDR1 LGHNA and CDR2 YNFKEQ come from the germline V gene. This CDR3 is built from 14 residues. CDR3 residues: CASSQEGGRDRQFF. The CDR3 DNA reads TGTGCCAGCAGCCAAGAAGGCGGGCGGGACAGGCAGTTCTTC.

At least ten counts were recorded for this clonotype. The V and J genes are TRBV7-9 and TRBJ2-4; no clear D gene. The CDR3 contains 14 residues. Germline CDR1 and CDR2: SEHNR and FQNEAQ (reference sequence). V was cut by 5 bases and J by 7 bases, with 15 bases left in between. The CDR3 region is CASSPLTGRNIQYF. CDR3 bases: TGTGCCAGCAGCCCTCTAACGGGCAGGAACATTCAGTACTTC.

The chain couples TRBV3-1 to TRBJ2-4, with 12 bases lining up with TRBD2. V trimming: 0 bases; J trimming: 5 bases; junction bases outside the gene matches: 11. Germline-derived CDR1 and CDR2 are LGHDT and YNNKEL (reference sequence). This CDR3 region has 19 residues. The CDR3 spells CASSQDSSGRAGSENIQYF. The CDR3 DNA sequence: TGTGCCAGCAGCCAAGATTCTAGCGGGAGGGCCGGAAGTGAAAACATTCAGTACTTC.

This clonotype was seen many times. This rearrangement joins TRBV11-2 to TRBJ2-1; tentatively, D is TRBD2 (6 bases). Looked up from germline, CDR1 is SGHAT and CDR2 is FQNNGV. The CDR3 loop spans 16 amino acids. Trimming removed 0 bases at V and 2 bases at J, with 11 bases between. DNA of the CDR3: TGTGCCAGCAGCTTAGACGCGGGAAGGCCCTACAATGAGCAGTTCTTC. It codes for CASSLDAGRPYNEQFF. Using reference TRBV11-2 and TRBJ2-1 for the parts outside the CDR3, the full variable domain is EAGVAQSPRYKIIEKRQSVAFWCNPISGHATLYWYQQILGQGPKLLIQFQNNGVVDDSQLPKDRFSAERLKGVDSTLKIQPAKLEDSAVYLCASSLDAGRPYNEQFFGPGTRLTVL.

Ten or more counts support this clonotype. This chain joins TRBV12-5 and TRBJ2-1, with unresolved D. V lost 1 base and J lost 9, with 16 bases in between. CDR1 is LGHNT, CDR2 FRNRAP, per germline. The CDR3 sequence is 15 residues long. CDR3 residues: CASGLDRGMLGEQFF. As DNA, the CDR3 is TGTGCTAGTGGTTTGGACAGAGGTATGCTTGGTGAGCAGTTCTTC.

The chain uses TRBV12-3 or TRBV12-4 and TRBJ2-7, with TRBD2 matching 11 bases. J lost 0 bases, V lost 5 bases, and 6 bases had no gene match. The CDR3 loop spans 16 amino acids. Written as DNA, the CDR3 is TGTGCCAGCAGTCCGGGACTAGCGGAGAGCTCCTACGAGCAGTACTTC. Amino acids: CASSPGLAESSYEQYF.

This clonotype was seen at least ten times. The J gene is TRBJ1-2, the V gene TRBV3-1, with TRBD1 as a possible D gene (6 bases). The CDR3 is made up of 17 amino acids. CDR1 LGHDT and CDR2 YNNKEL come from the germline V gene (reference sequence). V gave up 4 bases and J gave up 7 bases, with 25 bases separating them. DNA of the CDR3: TGTGCCAGCAGCCCCCTTATCTCTACAGGGCGGTCTGGTGGCTACACCTTC. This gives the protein CASSPLISTGRSGGYTF.

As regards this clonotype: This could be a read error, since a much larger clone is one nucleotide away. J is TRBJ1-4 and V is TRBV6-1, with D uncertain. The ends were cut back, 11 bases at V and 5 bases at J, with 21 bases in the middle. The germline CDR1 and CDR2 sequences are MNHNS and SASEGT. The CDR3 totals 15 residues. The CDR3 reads CAASTPQTENEKLFF. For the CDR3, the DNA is TGTGCCGCCAGCACCCCACAGACTGAGAATGAAAAACTGTTTTTT.

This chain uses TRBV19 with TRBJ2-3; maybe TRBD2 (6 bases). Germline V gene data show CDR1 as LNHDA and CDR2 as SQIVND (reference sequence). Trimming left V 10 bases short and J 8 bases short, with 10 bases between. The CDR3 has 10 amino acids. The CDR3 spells CATMEGTQYF. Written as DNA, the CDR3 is TGTGCCACCATGGAGGGTACGCAGTATTTT. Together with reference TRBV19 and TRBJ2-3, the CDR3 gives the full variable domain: DGGITQSPKYLFRKEGQNVTLSCEQNLNHDAMYWYRQDPGQGLRLIYYSQIVNDFQKGDIAEGYSVSREKKESFPLTVTSAQKNPTAFYLCATMEGTQYFGPGTRLTVL.

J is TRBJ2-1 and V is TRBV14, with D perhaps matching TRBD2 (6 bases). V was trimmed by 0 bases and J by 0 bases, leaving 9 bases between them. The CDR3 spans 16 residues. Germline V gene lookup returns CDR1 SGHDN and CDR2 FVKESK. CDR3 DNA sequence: TGTGCCAGCAGCCAAGATAGGGACTTCTCCTACAATGAGCAGTTCTTC. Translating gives CASSQDRDFSYNEQFF.

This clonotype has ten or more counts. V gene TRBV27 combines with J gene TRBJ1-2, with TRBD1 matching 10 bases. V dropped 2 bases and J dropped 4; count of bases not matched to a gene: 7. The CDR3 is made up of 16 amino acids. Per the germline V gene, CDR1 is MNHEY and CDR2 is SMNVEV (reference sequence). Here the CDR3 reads CASSLGGQGVIYGYTF. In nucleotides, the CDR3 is TGTGCCAGCAGTTTAGGAGGACAGGGGGTAATCTATGGCTACACCTTC.

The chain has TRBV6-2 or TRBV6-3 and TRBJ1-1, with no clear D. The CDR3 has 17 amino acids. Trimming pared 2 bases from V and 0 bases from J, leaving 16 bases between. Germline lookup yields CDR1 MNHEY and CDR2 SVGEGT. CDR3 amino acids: CASSYPPPTEMNTEAFF. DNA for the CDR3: TGTGCCAGCAGTTACCCCCCCCCAACAGAGATGAACACTGAAGCTTTCTTT.

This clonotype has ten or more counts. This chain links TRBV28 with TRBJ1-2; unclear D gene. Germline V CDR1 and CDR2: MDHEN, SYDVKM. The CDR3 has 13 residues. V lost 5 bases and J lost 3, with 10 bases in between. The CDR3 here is CASSEKVDYGYTF. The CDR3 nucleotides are TGTGCCAGCAGTGAGAAGGTCGACTATGGCTACACCTTC.

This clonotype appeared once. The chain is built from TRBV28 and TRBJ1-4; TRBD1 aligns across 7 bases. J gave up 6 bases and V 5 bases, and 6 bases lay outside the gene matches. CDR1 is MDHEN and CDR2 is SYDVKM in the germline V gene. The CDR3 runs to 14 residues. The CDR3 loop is CASSPTGADEKLFF. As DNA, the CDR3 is TGTGCCAGCAGTCCCACAGGGGCGGATGAAAAACTGTTTTTT.

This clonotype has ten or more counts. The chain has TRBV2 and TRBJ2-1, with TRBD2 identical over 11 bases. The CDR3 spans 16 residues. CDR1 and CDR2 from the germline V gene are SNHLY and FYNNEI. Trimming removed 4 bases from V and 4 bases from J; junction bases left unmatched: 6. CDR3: CASSATSGMKYNEQFF. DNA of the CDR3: TGTGCCAGCAGTGCGACTAGCGGGATGAAATACAATGAGCAGTTCTTC. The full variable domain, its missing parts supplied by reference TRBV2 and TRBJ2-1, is EPEVTQTPSHQVTQMGQEVILRCVPISNHLYFYWYRQILGQKVEFLVSFYNNEISEKSEIFDDQFSVERPDGSNFTLKIRSTKLEDSAMYFCASSATSGMKYNEQFFGPGTRLTVL.

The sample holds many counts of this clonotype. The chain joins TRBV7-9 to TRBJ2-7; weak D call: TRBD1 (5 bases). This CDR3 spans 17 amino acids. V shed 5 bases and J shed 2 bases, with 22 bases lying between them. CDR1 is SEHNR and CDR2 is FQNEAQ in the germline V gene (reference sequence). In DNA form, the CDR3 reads TGTGCCAGCAGCGCAGCCTTCAAGGGGCCACACCCCTACGAGCAGTACTTC. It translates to CASSAAFKGPHPYEQYF.

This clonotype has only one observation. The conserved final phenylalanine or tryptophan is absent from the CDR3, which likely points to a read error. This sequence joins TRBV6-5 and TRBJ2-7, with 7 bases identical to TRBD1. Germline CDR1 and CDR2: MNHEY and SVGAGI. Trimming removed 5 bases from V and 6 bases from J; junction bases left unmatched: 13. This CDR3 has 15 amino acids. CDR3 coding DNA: TGTGCCAGCAGTCTAGGGCTGGAGACAGGGAGCGAGCAGTACTTA. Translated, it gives CASSLGLETGSEQYL.